This T cell receptor (beta chain) emerged from a study of blood T cells in healthy people across ages. Whole-study findings and limits: Naive CD4+ cells and diversity were both higher in long-lived donors than in aged donors.

A second roughly 6 to 12 cycle PCR used barcoded and J-beta primers. TCRdb re-called the 5' RACE reads with MiXCR, one entry per CDR3 protein. The sample includes 850,000 to 1,000,000 distinct CDR3 sequences, approximately 49% of them seen just once. The germline CDR1 and CDR2 sequences are SQVTM and ANQGSEA. CDR3 length equals 10 residues. The V gene lost 8 bases and the J gene lost 8 bases, with 10 bases spanning the gap. In its sample, this clonotype was seen many times. Its antigen is undetermined. Specimen: blood. This sequence originates from a man aged 25-45 years in good health. The rearrangement links TRBV29-1 to TRBJ2-1; the D call may be TRBD1 or TRBD2 (5 bases each). CDR3 sequence reads: CSPGPHEQFF. The CDR3 DNA follows: TGCAGCCCGGGGCCCCATGAGCAGTTCTTC.